This T cell receptor beta chain was found in a study of molecular identifiers for immune sequencing clone quantification. The CDR3 is 14 amino acids. Unmatched junction bases numbered 3, after V lost 3 bases and J lost 7 bases. CDR1 and CDR2 from the germline V gene are SGHKS and YYEKEE (reference sequence). Previously described methods and listed TCR primers produced bulk TCR libraries. Via MiXCR, TCRdb re-called the PCR reads, giving one row per CDR3 protein. The repertoire includes approximately 680,000 distinct CDR3 sequences, 25% of them detected once, and 0.7% to 0.95% sits in the top ten. Of note for this clonotype: Its matching antigen is unknown.

Naive CD8 T cells underwent sorting with the CD8+CD4-CCR7+CD45RA+ definition. Whole-study results and caveats: Naive cells had under 1% of molecules in clones above 20 RNA copies, effectors over 98%.

The receptor was derived from a human donor in good health. Some libraries in this study had Jurkat cell RNA spiked in. The chain combines TRBV5-5 with TRBJ2-1; 11 bases line up with TRBD2. Sequencing used naive CD8+ T cells from blood, with Jurkat cell RNA spiked in. Subset here: FACS-sorted CD8+CD4-CCR7+CD45RA+ naive T cells. CDR3 coding DNA: TGTGCCAGCAGCTCGACTAGCGGGACTAATGAGCAGTTCTTC. This gives the protein CASSSTSGTNEQFF.